These 25 T cell receptor beta chains were all obtained from the same sample, sequenced in a study of blood T cells in healthy people across ages. Combining a sample-barcoded 5' primer with a J-beta primer mix, a second PCR ran for about 6 to 12 cycles. TCRdb fed the 5' RACE reads into MiXCR, producing one record per CDR3 protein. The sample carries approximately 1,700,000 distinct CDR3 sequences, about 39% recorded once. Sequencing used blood. The receptors were sampled from a human donor in good health.

The chain employs TRBV20-1 and TRBJ2-4; D gene ambiguous. The J call may be incorrect, as the DNA end agrees better with TRBJ2-7. The CDR3 covers 12 residues. CDR1 and CDR2 (germline): DFQATT, SNEGSKA (reference sequence). CDR3 DNA sequence: TGCAGTGCTTTACCGACCTGGAACGAGCAGTACTTC. This translates into CSALPTWNEQYF.

This clonotype was seen a few times. The V and J genes are TRBV15 and TRBJ2-1, with 9 bases that match TRBD2. CDR1 and CDR2 (germline): LNHNV, YYDKDF (reference sequence). Trimming at V came to 4 bases and at J to 5 bases, leaving 6 bases not matched to a gene. The CDR3 has 15 residues. The CDR3 DNA reads as TGTGCCACCAGCATGCAGGGACTAGCAAACAATGAGCAGTTCTTC. This codes for CATSMQGLANNEQFF.

This clonotype was counted a few times. V is TRBV18 and J is TRBJ2-7; a possible D gene is TRBD2 (6 bases). The CDR3 runs 16 residues. The V end was cut by 1 base, the J end by 2 bases, with 15 bases between. The germline V gene has CDR1 KGHSH and CDR2 LQKENI. CDR3 DNA sequence: TGTGCCAGCTCACCACGGAGGGTGGGGTCTCCCTACGAGCAGTACTTC. This gives the protein CASSPRRVGSPYEQYF.

This clonotype was observed a few times. The rearrangement links TRBV6-1 to TRBJ1-6; a weak D match, TRBD1 (5 bases). V gave up 7 bases and J gave up 0 bases, with 19 bases separating them. In germline, CDR1 is MNHNS, CDR2 SASEGT. The CDR3 has 18 amino acids. The CDR3: CASTRGVRLSSYNSPLHF. The CDR3 nucleotides read TGTGCCAGCACCCGAGGGGTTCGTTTGAGCTCCTATAATTCACCCCTCCACTTT.

This clonotype has just a few counts. V is TRBV29-1 and J is TRBJ2-3; the match to TRBD2 covers 9 bases. Germline V CDR1 and CDR2: SQVTM, ANQGSEA. This CDR3 comprises 15 residues. V was pared by 0 bases and J by 5 bases, with 6 bases of the junction left unmatched. The chain's CDR3 is CSVEEASGVGDTQYF. DNA for the CDR3: TGCAGCGTTGAAGAGGCTAGCGGGGTTGGAGATACGCAGTATTTT.

CDR3 loop: CASSQMPASYEQYF. As DNA, the CDR3 is TGTGCCAGCAGCCAAATGCCCGCTAGCTACGAGCAGTACTTC. This sequence joins TRBV3-1 and TRBJ2-4; D unclear. The J call may be in error: the DNA end matches TRBJ2-7 better. Germline assignment: CDR1 LGHDT and CDR2 YNNKEL (reference sequence). CDR3 length: 14 residues.

The chain carries TRBV7-2 and TRBJ2-5; D not certain. V gave up 6 bases and J gave up 11 bases, with 19 bases separating them. In germline, CDR1 is SGHTA, CDR2 FQGNSA. This CDR3 comprises 13 residues. Here the CDR3 reads CASRPVGYNEQYF. CDR3 nucleotides: TGTGCCAGCAGACCAGTCGGTTACAATGAGCAGTACTTC. The full variable domain, with the rest looked up from reference TRBV7-2 and TRBJ2-5, is GAGVSQSPSNKVTEKGKDVELRCDPISGHTALYWYRQSLGQGLEFLIYFQGNSAPDKSGLPSDRFSAERTGGSVSTLTIQRTQQEDSAVYLCASRPVGYNEQYFGPGTRLLVL.

This clonotype was counted a few times. The chain combines TRBV15 with TRBJ2-3, with 16 bases fitting TRBD2. The CDR3 has 18 residues. From germline, CDR1 is LNHNV and CDR2 YYDKDF (reference sequence). The V gene end was trimmed by 0 bases and the J gene end by 4 bases; junction bases not matched to a gene: 4. CDR3: CATSRDPGLAGGSDTQYF. DNA of the CDR3: TGTGCCACCAGCAGAGATCCGGGACTAGCGGGGGGGTCAGATACGCAGTATTTT.

This clonotype has ten or more counts. One end of the junction does not line up with germline, which may come from a read error. The rearrangement links TRBV5-1 to TRBJ2-6, with unresolved D. Looked up from germline, CDR1 is SGHRS and CDR2 is YFSETQ. This CDR3 has 15 amino acids. The CDR3 loop is CASSLALSGANVLTF. The CDR3 region has the DNA TGTGCCAGCAGCTTAGCCCTCTCTGGGGCCAACGTCCTGACTTTC.

This clonotype has more than one count but fewer than ten. The genes are TRBV3-1 and TRBJ2-3; the D gene is possibly TRBD1 (6 bases). The germline V gene has CDR1 LGHDT and CDR2 YNNKEL (reference sequence). Between the trimmed V and J ends, which lost 2 bases and 4 bases, there was a span of 16 bases. The CDR3 totals 16 residues. CDR3 region: CASSQMGAVAPDTQYF. The CDR3 nucleotides are TGTGCCAGCAGCCAAATGGGGGCGGTAGCGCCAGATACGCAGTATTTT.

The CDR3 sequence: CSAADRGNDQPQHF. The CDR3 bases are TGCAGTGCAGCTGACAGGGGGAACGATCAGCCCCAGCATTTT. The rearrangement links TRBV20-1 to TRBJ1-5; TRBD1 aligns across 9 bases. CDR1 and CDR2 (germline): DFQATT, SNEGSKA (reference sequence). The CDR3 consists of 14 residues. After removal of 6 bases from V and 5 bases from J, the junction contained 8 bases not matched to a gene.

The chain carries TRBV7-2 and TRBJ2-4, with TRBD2 matching over 11 bases. The J segment lost 13 bases and the V segment lost 3 bases, leaving 14 bases of the junction unmatched. The CDR3 consists of 16 residues. From germline, CDR1 is SGHTA and CDR2 FQGNSA. This CDR3 is CASSFGLAGTRGKQYF. Written as DNA, the CDR3 is TGTGCCAGCAGCTTCGGACTAGCGGGCACGAGGGGGAAGCAGTACTTC. Full variable domain (missing parts from reference TRBV7-2 and TRBJ2-4): GAGVSQSPSNKVTEKGKDVELRCDPISGHTALYWYRQSLGQGLEFLIYFQGNSAPDKSGLPSDRFSAERTGGSVSTLTIQRTQQEDSAVYLCASSFGLAGTRGKQYFGAGTRLSVL.

There are many counts of this clonotype. The V gene is TRBV20-1, the J gene TRBJ2-7, with D maybe TRBD2 (5 bases). In germline, CDR1 is DFQATT, CDR2 SNEGSKA (reference sequence). The CDR3 runs 14 residues. V lost 5 bases and J 2 bases, leaving 16 bases between the germline ends. Here the CDR3 reads CSAPPALAPYEQYF. The CDR3 DNA is TGCAGTGCTCCCCCTGCCCTAGCTCCCTACGAGCAGTACTTC.

This clonotype has just a few counts. V and J are TRBV7-8 and TRBJ2-1; 9 bases align to TRBD2. V trimming: 2 bases; J trimming: 3 bases; junction bases outside the gene matches: 17. This CDR3 region has 20 residues. The germline CDR1 and CDR2 sequences are SGHVS and FQNEAQ. The CDR3: CASSLFIGGAGGSYYNEQFF. The CDR3 nucleotides read TGTGCCAGCAGCTTATTTATCGGAGGAGCGGGGGGCTCCTACTACAATGAGCAGTTCTTC.

DNA of the CDR3: TGCAGTGCTGGTCCAGTCTGGGACAATGAGCAGTTCTTC. Protein product: CSAGPVWDNEQFF. The chain recombines TRBV20-1 with TRBJ2-1; D not certain. Trimming took 5 bases from V and 5 from J, leaving 13 bases between them. The CDR3 contains 13 residues. The germline CDR1 and CDR2 sequences are DFQATT and SNEGSKA (reference sequence).

In this sample, this clonotype turned up a few times. In nucleotides, the CDR3 is TGTGCCAGCAGCGGACCCTCAGGGGTAATCGATGGCTACACCTTC. It codes for CASSGPSGVIDGYTF. The chain has TRBV28 and TRBJ1-2, with D possibly matching TRBD1 (6 bases). Germline lookup yields CDR1 MDHEN and CDR2 SYDVKM. The CDR3 extends over 15 amino acids. The V and J ends lost 6 bases and 6 bases respectively, with 20 bases between them.

This clonotype was recorded a few times. The chain has TRBV18 and TRBJ2-7, with D perhaps TRBD1 or TRBD2 (5 bases each). The CDR3 contains 16 residues. V was pared by 2 bases and J by 7 bases, with 21 bases between. Germline V gives CDR1 KGHSH, CDR2 LQKENI. The CDR3 DNA reads TGTGCCAGCTCACCAGTCAACGGCCGGACTGAGGGGGAGCAGTACTTC. It translates to CASSPVNGRTEGEQYF.

This chain connects TRBV6-6 to TRBJ1-2; unclear D gene. The V end was cut by 1 base, the J end by 6 bases, with 6 bases between. Germline-derived CDR1 and CDR2 are MNHNY and SVGAGI (reference sequence). The CDR3 sequence is 12 residues long. This CDR3 reads CASSYYRDGYTF. The DNA for the CDR3 is TGTGCCAGCAGTTACTATAGGGATGGCTACACCTTC.

This clonotype was counted between two and nine times. The chain joins TRBV4-1 to TRBJ2-7; D not resolved. The length of the CDR3 is 16 residues. The germline CDR1 and CDR2 sequences are MGHRA and YSYEKL. Trimming removed 1 base from V and 3 bases from J, with 16 bases in between. The CDR3 nucleotides are TGCGCCAGCAGCCAAGGGCACGGCGATCACAACTACGAGCAGTACTTC. Protein sequence: CASSQGHGDHNYEQYF.

This chain links TRBV5-1 with TRBJ2-7; 10 bases are a match to TRBD2. Trimming at V came to 0 bases and at J to 0 bases, leaving 6 bases not matched to a gene. The CDR3 covers 17 residues. The V gene's germline CDR1 is SGHRS and CDR2 YFSETQ. CDR3 coding DNA: TGCGCCAGCAGCTTGGATCCTAGCGGGAGCAGCTCCTACGAGCAGTACTTC. Its protein product is CASSLDPSGSSSYEQYF.

A note on this clonotype: The CDR3 does not end in the conserved phenylalanine or tryptophan, so this is likely a read error. The rearrangement uses TRBV7-3 and TRBJ1-1; the D is unclear. Germline loops: CDR1 SGHTA, CDR2 FQGTGA. The ends were cut back, 1 base at V and 0 bases at J, with 9 bases in the middle. This CDR3 has 15 residues. CDR3 coding DNA: TGTGCCAGCAGCTTAAACCGACGGTTGAACACTGAAGCTTTCATT. It translates to CASSLNRRLNTEAFI.

The genes are TRBV12-3 or TRBV12-4 and TRBJ2-5, with D maybe TRBD1 (6 bases). There are 13 residues in the CDR3. Trimming stripped 4 bases from V and 11 bases from J, with 17 bases between. The CDR3, as DNA: TGTGCCAGCAGTTCATACGGGGCAGGGGAGCAGTACTTC. The encoded protein is CASSSYGAGEQYF.

J is TRBJ2-6 and V is TRBV3-1; TRBD2 matches at 7 bases. V lost 4 bases, J lost 1 base, and 16 bases stayed unmatched. In germline, CDR1 is LGHDT, CDR2 YNNKEL (reference sequence). This CDR3 is built from 20 residues. The CDR3 region has the DNA TGTGCCAGCAGCCTCGGCCGGTGGCGGGGGACTCCTTCTGGGGCCAACGTCCTGACTTTC. Translation: CASSLGRWRGTPSGANVLTF.

This clonotype was seen a few times. The rearrangement uses TRBV6-2 or TRBV6-3 and TRBJ2-7, with D perhaps TRBD1 (5 bases). V was cut by 7 bases and J by 3 bases, with 16 bases left in between. Germline loops: CDR1 MNHEY, CDR2 SVGEGT. CDR3 length: 14 residues. This CDR3 reads CASKTDKRFYEQYF. The CDR3 nucleotides read TGTGCCAGCAAGACGGACAAGAGGTTCTACGAGCAGTACTTC.

This clonotype was seen a handful of times. The V call is TRBV4-2, the J call TRBJ2-1, with D unresolved. Trimming took 1 base from V and 12 from J, leaving 13 bases between them. This CDR3 is built from 13 residues. In germline, CDR1 is LGHNA, CDR2 YNFKEQ. The CDR3 here is CASSQGIGYGQFF. The CDR3 coding sequence is TGTGCCAGCAGCCAAGGAATCGGATACGGGCAGTTCTTC.